Listed here is a single T cell receptor (beta chain). It was into CD45RA+ naive and CD45RA-negative memory subsets that the CD4+ cells were split. This CDR3 has 13 residues. Germline CDR1 and CDR2: SGHTA and FQGTGA. V was trimmed by 5 bases and J by 10 bases, leaving 15 bases between them. The data were obtained in a study of shared clonotypes between healthy human individuals. Study summary: Three plates each covered CD4 naive and memory; CD8 naive two, CD8 memory one.

It was at deep level that the assay was run. This table comes from immunoSEQ multiplex PCR, and its TCRdb copy is limited to in-frame clones, with some not included. The table records 400,000 to 600,000 clones, 90% to 97% of them present only once. This TCR came from a woman aged 25-40 years in good health. Sample: naive CD4+ T cells sorted from blood. Subset indicated: CD45RA+ positively selected. This sequence joins TRBV7-3 and TRBJ2-1; D may be TRBD1 (5 bases). The CDR3 reads CASSEPTRTEQFF. CDR3 bases: TGTGCCAGCAGCGAACCGACGAGGACAGAGCAGTTCTTC. Variable domain in full (rest from reference TRBV7-3 and TRBJ2-1): GAGVSQTPSNKVTEKGKYVELRCDPISGHTALYWYRQSLGQGPEFLIYFQGTGAADDSGLPNDRFFAVRPEGSVSTLKIQRTERGDSAVYLCASSEPTRTEQFFGPGTRLTVL.